The TCR beta chain under discussion was sequenced for a study of cytomegalovirus exposure and HLA in healthy donors. Overall study findings and caveats: The majority of TCR sequences were rare, yet some public TCRs appeared in many donors. In vitro experiments confirmed that three CMV-associated chains were specific for CMV antigens. It was fewer than 200 TCR beta chains that were listed as cytomegalovirus-associated.

The donors belonged to the approximately 130-subject validation cohort, separate from the roughly 720-subject first cohort. Turning to this clone: Its antigen is undetermined.

The data were produced by immunoSEQ multiplex PCR, yet TCRdb's version contains in-frame clones alone and is incomplete. The sample carries 250,000 to 350,000 clones, about nine tenths recorded once. Germline assignment: CDR1 SGDLS and CDR2 YYNGEE. V lost 3 bases and J lost 1; bases outside the gene matches: 8. CDR3 length equals 17 residues. Sequences were obtained from PBMCs. V and J are TRBV9 and TRBJ2-5; 11 bases are a match to TRBD2. This clonotype was obtained from a woman between 18 and 30 years old in good health and CMV-seronegative. CDR3 region: CASSAPVAGGPQETQYF. In DNA form, the CDR3 reads TGTGCCAGCAGCGCTCCAGTAGCGGGAGGGCCCCAAGAGACCCAGTACTTC.